The 9 T cell receptor beta chains given below trace back to one sample, sequenced in a study of CD8 T cells in ankylosing spondylitis. MiXCR was run by TCRdb on the 5' RACE reads, yielding one entry per CDR3 protein. The table has 230,000 or so distinct CDR3 sequences, about 24% seen once; the top ten hold over 0.55%. Specimen: blood, either unsorted or a sorted T cell fraction (not recorded which). The origin of the receptors is a male donor with ankylosing spondylitis or in good health (not recorded which).

This clonotype has only a few counts. V usage is TRBV20-1 and J usage is TRBJ2-7; D possibly corresponds to TRBD1 (6 bases). Germline V gene data show CDR1 as DFQATT and CDR2 as SNEGSKA (reference sequence). The CDR3 runs to 13 residues. V was shortened by 1 base and J by 2 bases, with 9 bases between the two germline ends. CDR3 coding DNA: TGCAGTGCTAGAGGCAGGGGCCCCTACGAGCAGTACTTC. Translating gives CSARGRGPYEQYF.

This clonotype appeared many times. The chain joins TRBV12-3 or TRBV12-4 to TRBJ1-5; the D is unclear. The CDR3 extends over 15 amino acids. The V end was cut by 0 bases, the J end by 3 bases, with 9 bases between. CDR3 nucleotide sequence: TGTGCCAGCAGTTTAGCGCTAGGAAACAATCAGCCCCAGCATTTT. Translating gives CASSLALGNNQPQHF.

This clonotype was detected a few times. J is TRBJ1-2 and V is TRBV20-1; no clear D. Germline CDR1 is DFQATT and CDR2 is SNEGSKA (reference sequence). This CDR3 has 13 amino acids. V dropped 5 bases and J dropped 2 bases, with 12 bases sitting between them. CDR3 protein: CSADGVTNYGYTF. Written as DNA, the CDR3 is TGCAGTGCTGACGGGGTCACAAACTATGGCTACACCTTC.

This clonotype was counted many times. This chain connects TRBV12-3 or TRBV12-4 to TRBJ1-2; a weak D match, TRBD1 (5 bases). V was clipped by 6 bases and J by 5 bases, with 16 bases between them. The CDR3 sequence is 14 residues long. The CDR3 is CASRGLGRAYGYTF. DNA of the CDR3: TGTGCCAGCAGGGGGCTGGGGCGGGCTTATGGCTACACCTTC.

This clonotype has at least ten counts. The chain joins TRBV20-1 to TRBJ1-2; 10 nucleotides match TRBD1. CDR1 DFQATT and CDR2 SNEGSKA come from the germline V gene (reference sequence). The CDR3 extends over 13 amino acids. V was clipped by 5 bases and J by 6 bases; unmatched bases: 6. The CDR3 sequence is CSALDRGEDGYTF. The DNA for the CDR3 is TGCAGTGCTTTGGACAGGGGGGAAGATGGCTACACCTTC.

The CDR3 region is CASSPWTGKGKNIQYF. In nucleotides, the CDR3 is TGTGCCAGCAGCCCTTGGACAGGGAAGGGCAAAAACATTCAGTACTTC. This chain connects TRBV5-5 to TRBJ2-4, with 8 nucleotides matching TRBD1. Trimming at V came to 4 bases and at J to 3 bases, leaving 9 bases not matched to a gene. The CDR3 totals 16 residues. Germline-derived CDR1 and CDR2 are SGHKS and YYEKEE (reference sequence).

This clonotype was recorded at least ten times. V is TRBV5-6 and J is TRBJ2-3; 9 bases match TRBD2. V dropped 0 bases and J dropped 3; count of bases not matched to a gene: 2. The CDR3 has 15 amino acids. The germline V gene has CDR1 SGHDT and CDR2 YYEEEE. CDR3 sequence: CASSLVSGGTDTQYF. CDR3 in DNA: TGTGCCAGCAGCTTGGTGAGCGGGGGGACAGATACGCAGTATTTT.

This clonotype showed up many times. The chain uses TRBV7-9 and TRBJ1-5, with 11 positions matching TRBD1. The J segment lost 7 bases and the V segment lost 1 base, leaving 3 bases of the junction unmatched. CDR1 SEHNR and CDR2 FQNEAQ come from the germline V gene (reference sequence). This CDR3 spans 15 amino acids. CDR3 region: CASSLGGTGGQPQHF. CDR3 sequence (DNA): TGTGCCAGCAGCTTAGGCGGGACAGGGGGGCAGCCCCAGCATTTT. Using reference TRBV7-9 and TRBJ1-5 for the parts outside the CDR3, the full variable domain is DTGVSQNPRHKITKRGQNVTFRCDPISEHNRLYWYRQTLGQGPEFLTYFQNEAQLEKSRLLSDRFSAERPKGSFSTLEIQRTEQGDSAMYLCASSLGGTGGQPQHFGDGTRLSIL.

This clonotype was recorded at least ten times. CDR3 in DNA: TGCAGTGCTAACATCGTAGCGGGGGGGGGCGAGCAGTACTTC. Translated, it gives CSANIVAGGGEQYF. The chain couples TRBV20-1 to TRBJ2-7, with TRBD2 matching over 11 bases. CDR3 size: 14 residues. J lost 6 bases, V lost 4 bases, and 8 bases had no gene match. CDR1 and CDR2 from the germline V gene are DFQATT and SNEGSKA (reference sequence).